Here is one T cell receptor beta chain with its context. As yet, its antigen is unknown. The data were taken from a study of T cell responses to AZD1222 COVID-19 vaccine. Second-dose intervals of approximately 4 or approximately 12 weeks were pooled. Findings and caveats of the study: At 160-218 and 743-854, vaccine-associated CD4 TCRs were dominant, and they spanned spike. Seropositive at baseline were only a handful of AZD1222 recipients. After two AZD1222 doses, spike-specific TCR breadth and depth rose versus day 0.

The CDR3 runs to 14 residues. CDR1 is KGHSH, CDR2 LQKENI, per germline. Trimming removed 5 bases at V and 3 bases at J, with 13 bases between. Profiling relied on immunoSEQ multiplex PCR, and the TCRdb table lists in-frame clones only, not all of them. The table lists 100,000 to 120,000 clones, less than 95% of them singletons. The TCR was taken from an adult who received the AZD1222 COVID-19 vaccine. The starting material was peripheral blood, obtained 28 days after the second AZD1222 dose. The genes are TRBV18 and TRBJ1-2; a weak D match, TRBD1 (6 bases). CDR3 DNA: TGTGCCAGCTCATCCGACAGGTCCGACTATGGCTACACCTTC. As protein: CASSSDRSDYGYTF.